This TCR beta chain was recorded in a study of circulating and synovial CD4+ cells in juvenile arthritis. Points from the study as a whole: These blood cells shared more CDR3 sequences with synovium than bulk blood. CPL versus bulk CD4 samples: T cell genome counts differed by at least an order of magnitude. Traditional Vbeta family usage analysis missed the pathogenic-like versus bulk difference.

V lost 2 bases, J lost 8 bases, and 6 bases stayed unmatched. The CDR3 consists of 13 residues. Germline V gene lookup returns CDR1 SGHTS and CDR2 YDEGEE. The data were produced by immunoSEQ multiplex PCR, yet TCRdb's version contains in-frame clones alone and is incomplete. The repertoire holds 25,000 to 35,000 clones, with just over 90% as singletons. Remarks on this clone: As yet, its antigen is unknown.

The sample consisted of CD4+ T cells from blood. The source is a human donor with juvenile idiopathic arthritis. The rearrangement uses TRBV5-8 and TRBJ1-2; 7 bases match TRBD1. The CDR3 sequence: CASSFYQGEGYTF. CDR3 nucleotides: TGTGCCAGCAGCTTTTACCAGGGGGAAGGCTACACCTTC.